These T cell receptor beta chains were read from a single sample in a study of blood T cells in healthy people across ages. Using its own MiXCR run on the 5' RACE reads, TCRdb lists one record per CDR3 protein. The table shows 1.5 million to 1.9 million distinct CDR3 sequences, with 42% occurring only once. Sequenced: blood. All receptors derive from a woman under 30 in good health. Both conserved end residues are part of each CDR3. Fields, in order: CDR3 DNA, CDR3 protein, V gene, D gene, clone size, J gene. The D gene is left open where the match is weak. Expanded clones get a size class; other rows say once, few or many, or leave the size out.

CDR3nt: TGTGCCAGCAGTTTGGGAGCGGGAGGGCACAATGAGCAGTTCTTC; CDR3aa: CASSLGAGGHNEQFF; v_gene: TRBV27; d_gene: TRBD2; abundance: few; j_gene: TRBJ2-1
CDR3nt: TGTGCCAGCAGTTACTCGACGACCCGGGACTCTTCTAATGAAAAACTGTTTTTT; CDR3aa: CASSYSTTRDSSNEKLFF; v_gene: TRBV6-2/TRBV6-3; d_gene: .; abundance: .; j_gene: TRBJ1-4
CDR3nt: TGTGCCAGTAGTATGGTTCTAGGGACTAGCTATGAGCAGTTCTTC; CDR3aa: CASSMVLGTSYEQFF; v_gene: TRBV19; d_gene: TRBD2; abundance: .; j_gene: TRBJ2-1
CDR3nt: TGTGCCAGCCGTGCGTCGGGAAAAGCTAAATACACTGAAGCTTTCTTT; CDR3aa: CASRASGKAKYTEAFF; v_gene: TRBV12-3/TRBV12-4; d_gene: .; abundance: .; j_gene: TRBJ1-1
CDR3nt: TGTGCCGGCAGCTTAAGAGGGTCCGGGGCCAACGTCCTGACTTTC; CDR3aa: CAGSLRGSGANVLTF; v_gene: TRBV7-9; d_gene: .; abundance: once; j_gene: TRBJ2-6
CDR3nt: TGTGCCTGGAGTTCCGGGGTCACAGATACGCAGTATTTT; CDR3aa: CAWSSGVTDTQYF; v_gene: TRBV30; d_gene: .; abundance: .; j_gene: TRBJ2-3
CDR3nt: TGTGCCTGGAGTCCCCTCGATAGAACTGAAGCTTTCTTT; CDR3aa: CAWSPLDRTEAFF; v_gene: TRBV30; d_gene: .; abundance: few; j_gene: TRBJ1-1
CDR3nt: TGCAGTGCTAGAGTTAGCGGCACAGATACGCAGTATTTT; CDR3aa: CSARVSGTDTQYF; v_gene: TRBV20-1; d_gene: .; abundance: .; j_gene: TRBJ2-3
CDR3nt: TGTGCCAGCAGCCACGGAGGTAACCCCCAGCATTTT; CDR3aa: CASSHGGNPQHF; v_gene: TRBV14; d_gene: .; abundance: .; j_gene: TRBJ1-5
CDR3nt: TGTGCCAGCAGTCGAACGGGACTAGCGATTACAGATACGCAGTATTTT; CDR3aa: CASSRTGLAITDTQYF; v_gene: TRBV12-3/TRBV12-4; d_gene: TRBD2; abundance: .; j_gene: TRBJ2-3
CDR3nt: TGTGCCAGTTGGGACACTTACACCGGGGAGCTGTTTTTT; CDR3aa: CASWDTYTGELFF; v_gene: TRBV25-1; d_gene: .; abundance: .; j_gene: TRBJ2-2
CDR3nt: TGTGCCAGCAGCTGGGACGGTGGGAATGAGCAGTTCTTC; CDR3aa: CASSWDGGNEQFF; v_gene: TRBV7-2; d_gene: .; abundance: few; j_gene: TRBJ2-1
CDR3nt: TGTGCCAGCAGCGCCTTAGTCGTCGAGCAATACTTC; CDR3aa: CASSALVVEQYF; v_gene: TRBV9; d_gene: .; abundance: .; j_gene: TRBJ2-7
CDR3nt: TGCGCCAGCAGCTTAGGACTAGCGGTCTACGATGAGCAGTTCTTC; CDR3aa: CASSLGLAVYDEQFF; v_gene: TRBV5-1; d_gene: TRBD2; abundance: .; j_gene: TRBJ2-1
CDR3nt: TGTGCCATCAGTGAGAACGGGTCGCCCTATGGCTACACCTTC; CDR3aa: CAISENGSPYGYTF; v_gene: TRBV10-3; d_gene: .; abundance: .; j_gene: TRBJ1-2
CDR3nt: TGCAGCGCACAGGTGGGGGCCTACAATGAGCAGTTCTTC; CDR3aa: CSAQVGAYNEQFF; v_gene: TRBV29-1; d_gene: .; abundance: .; j_gene: TRBJ2-1
CDR3nt: TGTGCCAGCAGCGTAGGAAGGGGCAGGGAGTCGAGCACTGAAGCTTTCTTT; CDR3aa: CASSVGRGRESSTEAFF; v_gene: TRBV9; d_gene: .; abundance: .; j_gene: TRBJ1-1
CDR3nt: TGTGCCAGCAGCTCCTCCTCGGGGGATTATGGCTACACCTTC; CDR3aa: CASSSSSGDYGYTF; v_gene: TRBV7-2; d_gene: .; abundance: few; j_gene: TRBJ1-2
CDR3nt: TGTGCCAGCAGTCAAACAGAACGTTACAATGAGCAGTTCTTC; CDR3aa: CASSQTERYNEQFF; v_gene: TRBV6-5; d_gene: .; abundance: few; j_gene: TRBJ2-1